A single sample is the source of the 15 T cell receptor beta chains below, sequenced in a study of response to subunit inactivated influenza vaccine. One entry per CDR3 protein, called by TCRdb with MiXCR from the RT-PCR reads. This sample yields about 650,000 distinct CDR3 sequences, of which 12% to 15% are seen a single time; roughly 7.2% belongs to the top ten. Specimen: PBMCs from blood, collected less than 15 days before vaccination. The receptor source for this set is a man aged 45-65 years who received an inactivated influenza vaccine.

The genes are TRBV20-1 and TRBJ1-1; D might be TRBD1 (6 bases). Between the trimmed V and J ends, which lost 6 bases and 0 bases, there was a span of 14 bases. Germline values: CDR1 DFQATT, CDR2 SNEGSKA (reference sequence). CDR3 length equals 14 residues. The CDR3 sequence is CSATRGGMNTEAFF. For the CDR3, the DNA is TGCAGTGCCACCAGAGGGGGGATGAACACTGAAGCTTTCTTT.

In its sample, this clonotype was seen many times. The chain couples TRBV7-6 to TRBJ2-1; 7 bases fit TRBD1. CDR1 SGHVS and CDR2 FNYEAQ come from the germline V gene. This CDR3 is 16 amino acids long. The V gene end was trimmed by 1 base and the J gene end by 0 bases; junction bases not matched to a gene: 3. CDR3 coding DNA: TGTGCCAGCAGCTTAGGGACAGGAAGCTCCTACAATGAGCAGTTCTTC. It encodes CASSLGTGSSYNEQFF.

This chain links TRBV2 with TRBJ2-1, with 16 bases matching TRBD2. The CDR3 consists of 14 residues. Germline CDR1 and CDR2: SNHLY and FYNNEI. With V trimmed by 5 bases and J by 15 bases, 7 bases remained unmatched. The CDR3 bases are TGTGCCAGCAGTAGGGGACTAGCGGGAGGGCAAGGGTTCTTC. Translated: CASSRGLAGGQGFF.

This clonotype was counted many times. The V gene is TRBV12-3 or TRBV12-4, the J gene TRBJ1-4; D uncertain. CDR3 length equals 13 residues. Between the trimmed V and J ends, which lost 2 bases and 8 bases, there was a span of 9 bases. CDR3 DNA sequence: TGTGCCAGCAGTTTATTTGGGGAGGAAAAACTGTTTTTT. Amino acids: CASSLFGEEKLFF.

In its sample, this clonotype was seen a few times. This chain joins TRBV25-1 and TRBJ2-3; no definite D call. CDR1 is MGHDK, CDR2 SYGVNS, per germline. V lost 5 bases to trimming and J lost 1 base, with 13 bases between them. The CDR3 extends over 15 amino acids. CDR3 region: CASSSDNRRTDTQYF. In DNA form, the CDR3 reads TGTGCCAGCAGTTCCGACAACCGGCGCACAGATACGCAGTATTTT.

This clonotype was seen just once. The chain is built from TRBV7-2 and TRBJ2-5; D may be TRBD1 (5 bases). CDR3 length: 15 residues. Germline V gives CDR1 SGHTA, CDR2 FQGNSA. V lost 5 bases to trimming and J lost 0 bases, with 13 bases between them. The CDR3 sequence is CASSLLTADQETQYF. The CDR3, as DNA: TGTGCCAGCAGCCTCCTGACAGCTGACCAAGAGACCCAGTACTTC.

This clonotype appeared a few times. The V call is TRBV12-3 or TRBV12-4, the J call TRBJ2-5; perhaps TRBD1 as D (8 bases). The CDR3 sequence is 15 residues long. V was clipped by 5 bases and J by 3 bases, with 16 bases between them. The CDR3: CASSKTGGVKETQYF. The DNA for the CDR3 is TGTGCCAGCAGTAAAACAGGGGGGGTGAAAGAGACCCAGTACTTC.

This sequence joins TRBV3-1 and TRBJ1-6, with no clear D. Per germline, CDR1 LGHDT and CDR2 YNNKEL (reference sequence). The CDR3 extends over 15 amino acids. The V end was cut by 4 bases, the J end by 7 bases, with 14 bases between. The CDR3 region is CASSPAGDLNSPLHF. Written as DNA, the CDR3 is TGTGCCAGCAGCCCTGCAGGAGACTTAAATTCACCCCTCCACTTT.

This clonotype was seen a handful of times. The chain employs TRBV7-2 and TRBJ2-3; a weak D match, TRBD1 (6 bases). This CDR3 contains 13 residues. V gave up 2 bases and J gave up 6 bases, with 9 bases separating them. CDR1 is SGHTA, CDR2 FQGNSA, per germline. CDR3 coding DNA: TGTGCCAGCAGCTTAAACAGGGCGGATACGCAGTATTTT. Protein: CASSLNRADTQYF.

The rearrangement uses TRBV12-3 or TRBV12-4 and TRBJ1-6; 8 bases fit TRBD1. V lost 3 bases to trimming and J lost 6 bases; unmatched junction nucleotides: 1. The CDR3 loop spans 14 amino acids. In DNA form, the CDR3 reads TGTGCCAGCAGTTTGGACAGGGTTAATTCACCCCTCCACTTT. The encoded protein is CASSLDRVNSPLHF.

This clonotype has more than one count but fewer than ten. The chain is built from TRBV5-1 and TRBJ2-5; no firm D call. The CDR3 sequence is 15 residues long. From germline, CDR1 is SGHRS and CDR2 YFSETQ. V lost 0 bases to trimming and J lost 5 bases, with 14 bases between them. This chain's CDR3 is CASSLDALGWETQYF. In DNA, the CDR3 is TGCGCCAGCAGCTTGGATGCTTTAGGGTGGGAGACCCAGTACTTC.

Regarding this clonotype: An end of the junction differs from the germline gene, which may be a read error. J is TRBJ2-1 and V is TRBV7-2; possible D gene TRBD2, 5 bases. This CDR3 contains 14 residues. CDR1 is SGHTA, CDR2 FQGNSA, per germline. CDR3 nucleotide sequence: TGTGCAAGCAGAAGGGAGCCTACTTACAATGAGCAGTTCTTC. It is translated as CASRREPTYNEQFF.

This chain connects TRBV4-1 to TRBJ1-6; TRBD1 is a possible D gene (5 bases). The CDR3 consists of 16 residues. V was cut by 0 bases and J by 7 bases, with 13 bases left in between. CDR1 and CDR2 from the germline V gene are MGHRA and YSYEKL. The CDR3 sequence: CASSQDDRQTNSPLHF. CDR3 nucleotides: TGCGCCAGCAGCCAAGACGATCGACAGACGAATTCACCCCTCCACTTT.

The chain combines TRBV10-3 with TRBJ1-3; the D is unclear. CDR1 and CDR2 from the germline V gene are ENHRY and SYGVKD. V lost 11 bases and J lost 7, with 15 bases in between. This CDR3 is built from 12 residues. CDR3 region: CAAGMVGNTIYF. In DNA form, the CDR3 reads TGTGCCGCCGGAATGGTCGGGAACACCATATATTTT.

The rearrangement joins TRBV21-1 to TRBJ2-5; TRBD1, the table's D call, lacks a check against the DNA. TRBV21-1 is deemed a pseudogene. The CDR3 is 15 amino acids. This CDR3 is CASSKVRGPQETQYF. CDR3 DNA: TGTGCCAGCAGCAAAGTCAGGGGGCCCCAAGAGACCCAGTACTTC.